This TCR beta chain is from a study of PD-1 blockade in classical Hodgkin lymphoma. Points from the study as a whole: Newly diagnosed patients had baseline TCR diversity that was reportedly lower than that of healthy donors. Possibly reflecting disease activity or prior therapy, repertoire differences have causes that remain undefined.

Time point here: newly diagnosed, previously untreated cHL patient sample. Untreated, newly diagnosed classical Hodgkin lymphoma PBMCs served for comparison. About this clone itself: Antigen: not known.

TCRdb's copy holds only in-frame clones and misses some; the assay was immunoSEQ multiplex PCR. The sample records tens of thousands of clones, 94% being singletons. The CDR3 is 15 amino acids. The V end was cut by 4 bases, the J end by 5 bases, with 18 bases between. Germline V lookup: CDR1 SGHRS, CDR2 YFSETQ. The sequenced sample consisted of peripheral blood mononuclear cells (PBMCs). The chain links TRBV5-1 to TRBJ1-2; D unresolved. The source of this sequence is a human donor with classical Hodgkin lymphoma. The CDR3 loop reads CASSENHIPTYGYTF. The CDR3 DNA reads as TGCGCCAGCAGCGAAAACCATATTCCCACTTATGGCTACACCTTC.